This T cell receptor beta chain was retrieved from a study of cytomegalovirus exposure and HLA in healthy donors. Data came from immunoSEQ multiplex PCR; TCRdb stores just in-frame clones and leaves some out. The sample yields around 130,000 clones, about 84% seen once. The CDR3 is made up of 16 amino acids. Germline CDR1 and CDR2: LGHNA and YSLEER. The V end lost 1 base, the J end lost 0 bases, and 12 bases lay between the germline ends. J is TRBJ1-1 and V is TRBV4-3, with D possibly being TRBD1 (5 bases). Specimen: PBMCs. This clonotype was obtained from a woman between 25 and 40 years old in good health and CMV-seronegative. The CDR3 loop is CASSQVPRAMNTEAFF. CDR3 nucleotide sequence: TGCGCCAGCAGCCAAGTCCCCAGGGCTATGAACACTGAAGCTTTCTTT.